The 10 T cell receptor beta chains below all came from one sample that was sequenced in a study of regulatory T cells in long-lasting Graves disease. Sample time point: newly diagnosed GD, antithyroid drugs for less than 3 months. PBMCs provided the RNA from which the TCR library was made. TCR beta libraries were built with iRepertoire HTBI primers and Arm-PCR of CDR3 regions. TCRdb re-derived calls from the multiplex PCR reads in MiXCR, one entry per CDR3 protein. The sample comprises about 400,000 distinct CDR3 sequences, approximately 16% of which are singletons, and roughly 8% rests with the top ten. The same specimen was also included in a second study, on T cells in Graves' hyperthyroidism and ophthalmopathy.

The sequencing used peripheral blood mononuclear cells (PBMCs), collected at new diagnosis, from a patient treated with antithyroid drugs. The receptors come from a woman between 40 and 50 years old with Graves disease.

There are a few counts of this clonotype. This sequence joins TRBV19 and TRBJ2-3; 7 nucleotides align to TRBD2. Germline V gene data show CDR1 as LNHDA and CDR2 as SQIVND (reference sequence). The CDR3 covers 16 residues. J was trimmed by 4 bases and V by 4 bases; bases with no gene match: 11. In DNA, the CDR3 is TGTGCCAGTAGTACCCTCCGGCGGGAGTGGCCAGATACGCAGTATTTT. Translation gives CASSTLRREWPDTQYF.

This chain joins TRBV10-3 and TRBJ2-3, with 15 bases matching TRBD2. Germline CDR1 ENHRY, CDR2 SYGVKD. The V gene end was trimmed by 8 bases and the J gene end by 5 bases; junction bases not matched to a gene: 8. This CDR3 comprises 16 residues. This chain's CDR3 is CAIAGLAGGTVDTQYF. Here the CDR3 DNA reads TGTGCCATCGCCGGACTAGCGGGAGGGACGGTAGATACGCAGTATTTT.

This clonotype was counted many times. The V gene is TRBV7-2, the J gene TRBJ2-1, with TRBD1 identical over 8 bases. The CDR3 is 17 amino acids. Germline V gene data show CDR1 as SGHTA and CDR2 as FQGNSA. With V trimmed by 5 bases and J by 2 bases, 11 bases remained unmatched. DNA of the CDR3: TGTGCCAGCAGCCCTACCCACCGACAGGGGACCTACAATGAGCAGTTCTTC. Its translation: CASSPTHRQGTYNEQFF.

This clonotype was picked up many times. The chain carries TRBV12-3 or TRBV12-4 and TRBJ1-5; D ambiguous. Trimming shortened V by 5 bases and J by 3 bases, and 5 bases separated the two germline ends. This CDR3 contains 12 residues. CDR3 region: CASSIDNQPQHF. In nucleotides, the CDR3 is TGTGCCAGCAGTATAGACAATCAGCCCCAGCATTTT.

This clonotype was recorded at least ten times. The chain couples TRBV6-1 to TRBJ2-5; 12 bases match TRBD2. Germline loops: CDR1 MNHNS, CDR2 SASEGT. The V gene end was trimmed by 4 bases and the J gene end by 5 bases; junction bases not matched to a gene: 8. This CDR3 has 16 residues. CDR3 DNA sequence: TGTGCCAGCAGTGCCCAGACTAGCGGGAGTTGGGAGACCCAGTACTTC. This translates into CASSAQTSGSWETQYF.

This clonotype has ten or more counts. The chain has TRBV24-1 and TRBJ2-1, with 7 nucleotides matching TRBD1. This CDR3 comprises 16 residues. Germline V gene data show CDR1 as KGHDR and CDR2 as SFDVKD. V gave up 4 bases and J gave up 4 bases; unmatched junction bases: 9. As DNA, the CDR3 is TGTGCCACCAGTGAGACAACAGGGGCCTATTACAATGAGCAGTTCTTC. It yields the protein CATSETTGAYYNEQFF.

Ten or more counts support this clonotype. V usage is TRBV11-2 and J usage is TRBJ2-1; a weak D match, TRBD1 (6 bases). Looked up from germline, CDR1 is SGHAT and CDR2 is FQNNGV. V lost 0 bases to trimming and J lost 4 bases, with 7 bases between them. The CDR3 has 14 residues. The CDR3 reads CASSLEGQYNEQFF. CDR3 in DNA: TGTGCCAGCAGCTTAGAGGGACAATACAATGAGCAGTTCTTC.

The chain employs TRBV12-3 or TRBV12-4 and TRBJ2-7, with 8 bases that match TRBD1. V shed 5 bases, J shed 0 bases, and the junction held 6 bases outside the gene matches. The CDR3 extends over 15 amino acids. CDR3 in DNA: TGTGCCAGCAGTCCGACAGGGGTTAACTCCTACGAGCAGTACTTC. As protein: CASSPTGVNSYEQYF.

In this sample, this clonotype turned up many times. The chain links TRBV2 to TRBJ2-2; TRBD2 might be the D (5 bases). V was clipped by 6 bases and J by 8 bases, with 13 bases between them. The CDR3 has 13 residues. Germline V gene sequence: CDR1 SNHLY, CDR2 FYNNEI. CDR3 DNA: TGTGCCAGCAGCCCCCGGGGTGAGGGGGAGCTGTTTTTT. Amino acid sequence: CASSPRGEGELFF.

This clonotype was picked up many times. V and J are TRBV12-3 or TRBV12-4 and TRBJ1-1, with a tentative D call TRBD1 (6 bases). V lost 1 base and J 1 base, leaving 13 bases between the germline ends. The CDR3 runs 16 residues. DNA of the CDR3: TGTGCCAGCAGTTTAGTGTGGACAGCAAAGAACACTGAAGCTTTCTTT. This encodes CASSLVWTAKNTEAFF.